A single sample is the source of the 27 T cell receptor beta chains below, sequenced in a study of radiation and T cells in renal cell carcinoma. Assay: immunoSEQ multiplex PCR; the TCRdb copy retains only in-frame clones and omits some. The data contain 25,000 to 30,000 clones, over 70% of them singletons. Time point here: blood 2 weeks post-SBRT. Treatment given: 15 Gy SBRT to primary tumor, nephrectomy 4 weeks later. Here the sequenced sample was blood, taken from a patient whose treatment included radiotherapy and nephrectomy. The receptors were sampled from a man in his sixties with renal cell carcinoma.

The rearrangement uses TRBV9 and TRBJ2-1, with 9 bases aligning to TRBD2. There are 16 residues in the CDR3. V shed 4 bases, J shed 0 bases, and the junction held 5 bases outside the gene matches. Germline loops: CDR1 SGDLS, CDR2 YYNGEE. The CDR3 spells CASSLYSGSSYNEQFF. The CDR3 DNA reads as TGTGCCAGCAGCCTCTATAGCGGGAGCTCCTACAATGAGCAGTTCTTC.

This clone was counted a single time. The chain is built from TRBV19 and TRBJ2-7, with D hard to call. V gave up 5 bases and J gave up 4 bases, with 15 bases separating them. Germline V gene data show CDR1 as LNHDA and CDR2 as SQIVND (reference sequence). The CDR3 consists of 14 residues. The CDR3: CASSERSPPYEQYF. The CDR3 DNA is TGTGCCAGTAGTGAACGGTCTCCTCCTTACGAGCAGTACTTC.

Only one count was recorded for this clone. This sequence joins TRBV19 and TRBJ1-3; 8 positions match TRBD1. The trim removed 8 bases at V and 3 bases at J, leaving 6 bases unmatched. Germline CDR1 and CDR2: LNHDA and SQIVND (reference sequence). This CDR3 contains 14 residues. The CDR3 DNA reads TGTGCCAGTGGAGGACAGGGAGATGGAAACACCATATATTTT. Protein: CASGGQGDGNTIYF.

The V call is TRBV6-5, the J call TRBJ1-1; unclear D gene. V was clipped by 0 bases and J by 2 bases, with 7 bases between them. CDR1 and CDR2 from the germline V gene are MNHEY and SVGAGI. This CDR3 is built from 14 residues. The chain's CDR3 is CASSYSPRNTEAFF. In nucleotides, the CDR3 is TGTGCCAGCAGTTACTCGCCCCGAAACACTGAAGCTTTCTTT.

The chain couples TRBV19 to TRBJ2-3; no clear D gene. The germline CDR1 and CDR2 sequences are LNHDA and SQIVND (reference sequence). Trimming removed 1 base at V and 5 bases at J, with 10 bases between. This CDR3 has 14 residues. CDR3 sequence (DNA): TGTGCCAGTAGTATAGTCCCGTATGTAGATACGCAGTATTTT. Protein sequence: CASSIVPYVDTQYF.

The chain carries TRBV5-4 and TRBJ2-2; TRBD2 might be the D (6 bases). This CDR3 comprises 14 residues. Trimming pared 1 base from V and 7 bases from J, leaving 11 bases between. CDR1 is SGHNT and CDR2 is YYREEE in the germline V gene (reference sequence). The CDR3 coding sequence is TGTGCCAGCAGCTTGACGGGAGACCACGGGGAGCTGTTTTTT. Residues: CASSLTGDHGELFF.

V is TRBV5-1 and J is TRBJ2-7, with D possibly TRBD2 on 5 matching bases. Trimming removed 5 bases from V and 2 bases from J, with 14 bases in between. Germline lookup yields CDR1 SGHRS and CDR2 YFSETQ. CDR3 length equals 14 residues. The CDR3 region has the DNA TGCGCCAGCAGTTCCCGGACTGACACCTACGAGCAGTACTTC. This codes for CASSSRTDTYEQYF.

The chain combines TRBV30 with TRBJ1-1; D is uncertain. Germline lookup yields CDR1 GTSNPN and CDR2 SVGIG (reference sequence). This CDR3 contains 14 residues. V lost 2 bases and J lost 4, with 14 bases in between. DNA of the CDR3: TGTGCCTGGAGTTTTGAATGGGGAGGCACTGAAGCTTTCTTT. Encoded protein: CAWSFEWGGTEAFF.

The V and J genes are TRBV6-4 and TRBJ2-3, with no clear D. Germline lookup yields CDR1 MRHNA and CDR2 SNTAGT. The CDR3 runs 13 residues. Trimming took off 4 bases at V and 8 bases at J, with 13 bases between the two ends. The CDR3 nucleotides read TGTGCCAGCAGTGGCGACGGAGTCGGTACGCAGTATTTT. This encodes CASSGDGVGTQYF.

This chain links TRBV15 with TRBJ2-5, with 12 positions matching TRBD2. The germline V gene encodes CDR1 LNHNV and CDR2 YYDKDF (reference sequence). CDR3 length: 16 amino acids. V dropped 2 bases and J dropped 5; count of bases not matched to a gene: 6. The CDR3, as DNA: TGTGCCACCAGCAGACAAAGGACTAGCGGGACGGAGACCCAGTACTTC. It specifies CATSRQRTSGTETQYF.

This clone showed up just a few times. The CDR3 DNA sequence: TGTGCCAGCAGTTCGATGTGGGGGACTAGCACACTGAGAGAGAACACCGGGGAGCTGTTTTTT. Residues: CASSSMWGTSTLRENTGELFF. The chain carries TRBV27 and TRBJ2-2; 9 positions match TRBD2. CDR3 length: 21 amino acids. Germline V gene sequence: CDR1 MNHEY, CDR2 SMNVEV (reference sequence). After removal of 4 bases from V and 1 base from J, the junction contained 19 bases not matched to a gene.

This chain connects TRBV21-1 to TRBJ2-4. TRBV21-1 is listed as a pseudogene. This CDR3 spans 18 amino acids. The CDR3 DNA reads TGTGCCAGCAGCAAAGGTGACGGATCCTCCTTAGCCAAAAACATTCAGTACTTC. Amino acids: CASSKGDGSSLAKNIQYF.

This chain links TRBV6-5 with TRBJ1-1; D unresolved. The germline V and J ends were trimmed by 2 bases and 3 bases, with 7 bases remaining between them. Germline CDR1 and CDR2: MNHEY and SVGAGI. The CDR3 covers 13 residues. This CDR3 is CASSYEEYTEAFF. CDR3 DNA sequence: TGTGCCAGCAGTTACGAGGAGTACACTGAAGCTTTCTTT.

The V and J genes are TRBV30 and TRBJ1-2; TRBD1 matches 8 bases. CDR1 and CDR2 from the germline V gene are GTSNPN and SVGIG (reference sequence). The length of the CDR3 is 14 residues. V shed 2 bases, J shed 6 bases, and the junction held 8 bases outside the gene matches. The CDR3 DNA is TGTGCCTGGAGTAGGGGTTCAGGGGGCAATGGCTACACCTTC. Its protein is CAWSRGSGGNGYTF. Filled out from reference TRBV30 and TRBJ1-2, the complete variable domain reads SQTIHQWPATLVQPVGSPLSLECTVEGTSNPNLYWYRQAAGRGLQLLFYSVGIGQISSEVPQNLSASRPQDRQFILSSKKLLLSDSGFYLCAWSRGSGGNGYTFGSGTRLTVV.

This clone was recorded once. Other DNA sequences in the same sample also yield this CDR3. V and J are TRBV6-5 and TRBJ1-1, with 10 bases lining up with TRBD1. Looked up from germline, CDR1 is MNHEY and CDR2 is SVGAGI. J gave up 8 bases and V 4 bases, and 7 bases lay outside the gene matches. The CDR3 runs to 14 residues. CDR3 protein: CASSLLGTGAEAFF. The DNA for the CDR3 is TGTGCCAGCAGTTTGCTCGGGACAGGGGCGGAAGCTTTCTTT.

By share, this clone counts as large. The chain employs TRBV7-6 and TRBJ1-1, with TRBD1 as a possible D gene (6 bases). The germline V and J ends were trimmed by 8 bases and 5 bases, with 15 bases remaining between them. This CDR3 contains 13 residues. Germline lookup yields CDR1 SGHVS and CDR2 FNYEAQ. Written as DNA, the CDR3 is TGTGCCAGCGCAGGGGCAGGGCGTACTGAAGCTTTCTTT. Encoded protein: CASAGAGRTEAFF.

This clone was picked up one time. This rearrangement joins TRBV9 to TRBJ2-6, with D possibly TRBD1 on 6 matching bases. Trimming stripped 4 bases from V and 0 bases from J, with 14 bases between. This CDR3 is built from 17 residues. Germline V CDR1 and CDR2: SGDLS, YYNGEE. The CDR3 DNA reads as TGTGCCAGCAGCCGAGAGGGGGTTAACTCTGGGGCCAACGTCCTGACTTTC. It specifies CASSREGVNSGANVLTF.

The CDR3 region has the DNA TGTGCCAGCAGCTTTTCGGACAGGGGGTTTTCAGATACGCAGTATTTT. This sequence encodes CASSFSDRGFSDTQYF. The rearrangement uses TRBV5-6 and TRBJ2-3, with TRBD1 identical over 10 bases. Unmatched junction bases numbered 7, after V lost 2 bases and J lost 4 bases. The length of the CDR3 is 16 residues. Germline CDR1 SGHDT, CDR2 YYEEEE.

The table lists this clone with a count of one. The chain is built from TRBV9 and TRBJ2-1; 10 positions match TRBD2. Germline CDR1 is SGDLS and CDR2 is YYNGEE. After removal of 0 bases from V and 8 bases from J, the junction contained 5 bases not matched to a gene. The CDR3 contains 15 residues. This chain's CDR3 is CASSVVSSGSDEQFF. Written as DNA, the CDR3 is TGTGCCAGCAGCGTAGTGTCTAGCGGGAGCGATGAGCAGTTCTTC.

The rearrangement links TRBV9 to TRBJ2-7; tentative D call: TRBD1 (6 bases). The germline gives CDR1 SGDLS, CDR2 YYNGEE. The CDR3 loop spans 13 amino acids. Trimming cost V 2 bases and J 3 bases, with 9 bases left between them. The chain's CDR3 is CASSVLQGYEQYF. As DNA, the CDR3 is TGTGCCAGCAGCGTTCTACAGGGCTACGAGCAGTACTTC.

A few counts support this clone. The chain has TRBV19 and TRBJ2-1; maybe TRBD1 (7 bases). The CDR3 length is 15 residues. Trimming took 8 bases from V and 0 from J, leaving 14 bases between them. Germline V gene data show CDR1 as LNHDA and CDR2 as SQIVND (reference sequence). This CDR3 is CASGWRDSSYNEQFF. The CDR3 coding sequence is TGTGCCAGTGGATGGCGGGACAGCTCCTACAATGAGCAGTTCTTC.

CDR3 sequence (DNA): TGTGCCAGCAGCTCCGGGACAGCGTACCAAGAGACCCAGTACTTC. This encodes CASSSGTAYQETQYF. The chain links TRBV5-4 to TRBJ2-5, with 7 bases lining up with TRBD1. This CDR3 contains 15 residues. Germline lookup yields CDR1 SGHNT and CDR2 YYREEE (reference sequence). Trimming at V came to 3 bases and at J to 0 bases, leaving 5 bases not matched to a gene.

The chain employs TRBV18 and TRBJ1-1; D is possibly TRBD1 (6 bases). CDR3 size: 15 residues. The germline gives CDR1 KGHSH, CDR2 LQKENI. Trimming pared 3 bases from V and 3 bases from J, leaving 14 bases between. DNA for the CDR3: TGTGCCAGCTCACCTTACAGGGCGGGAGACACTGAAGCTTTCTTT. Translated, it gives CASSPYRAGDTEAFF.

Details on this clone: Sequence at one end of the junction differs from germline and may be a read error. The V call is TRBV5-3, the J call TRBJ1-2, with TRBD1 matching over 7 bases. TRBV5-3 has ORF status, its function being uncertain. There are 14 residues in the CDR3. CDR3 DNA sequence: TGTGCCAGCAGCCATACAGGGGCTAATTATGGCTACACCTTC. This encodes CASSHTGANYGYTF.

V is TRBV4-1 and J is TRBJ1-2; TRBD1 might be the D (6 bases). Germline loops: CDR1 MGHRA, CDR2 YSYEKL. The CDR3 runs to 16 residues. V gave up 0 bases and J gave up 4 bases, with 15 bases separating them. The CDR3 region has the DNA TGCGCCAGCAGCCAAGATGGGAACAGGGCCTCCTATGGCTACACCTTC. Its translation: CASSQDGNRASYGYTF.

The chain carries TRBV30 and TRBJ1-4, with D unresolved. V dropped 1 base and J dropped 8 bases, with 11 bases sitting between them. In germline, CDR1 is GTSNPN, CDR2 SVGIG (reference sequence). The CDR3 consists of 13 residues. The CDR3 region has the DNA TGTGCCTGGAGTGCCGGACGAGGCGAAAAACTGTTTTTT. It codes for CAWSAGRGEKLFF.

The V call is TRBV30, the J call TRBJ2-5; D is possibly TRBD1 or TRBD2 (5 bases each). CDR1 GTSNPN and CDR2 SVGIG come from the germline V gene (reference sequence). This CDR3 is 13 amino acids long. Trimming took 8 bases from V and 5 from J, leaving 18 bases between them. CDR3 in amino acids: CAGEEGFRETQYF. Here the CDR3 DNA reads TGTGCCGGCGAAGAGGGGTTCCGGGAGACCCAGTACTTC.